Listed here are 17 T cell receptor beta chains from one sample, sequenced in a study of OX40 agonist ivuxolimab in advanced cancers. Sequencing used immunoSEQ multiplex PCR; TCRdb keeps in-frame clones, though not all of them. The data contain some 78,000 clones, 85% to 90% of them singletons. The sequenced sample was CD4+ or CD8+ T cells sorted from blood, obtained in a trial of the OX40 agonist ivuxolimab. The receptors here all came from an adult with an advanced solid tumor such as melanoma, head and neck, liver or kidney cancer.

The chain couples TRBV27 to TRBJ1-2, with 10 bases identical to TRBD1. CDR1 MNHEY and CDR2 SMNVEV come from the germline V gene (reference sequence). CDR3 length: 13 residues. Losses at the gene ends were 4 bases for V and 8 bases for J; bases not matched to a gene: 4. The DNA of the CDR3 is TGTGCCAGCAGTTCGACAGGGGGCGGCGGCTACACCTTC. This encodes CASSSTGGGGYTF.

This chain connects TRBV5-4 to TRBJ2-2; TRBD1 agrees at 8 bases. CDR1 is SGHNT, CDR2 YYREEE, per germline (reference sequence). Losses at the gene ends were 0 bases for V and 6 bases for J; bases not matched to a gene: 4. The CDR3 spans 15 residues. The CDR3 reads CASSLGRGLAGELFF. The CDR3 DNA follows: TGTGCCAGCAGCTTGGGCAGGGGGCTGGCCGGGGAGCTGTTTTTT.

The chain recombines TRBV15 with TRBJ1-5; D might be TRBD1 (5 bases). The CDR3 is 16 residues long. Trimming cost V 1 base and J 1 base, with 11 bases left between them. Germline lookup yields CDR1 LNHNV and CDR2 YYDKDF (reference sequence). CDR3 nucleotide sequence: TGTGCCACCAGCAGAGTGTACTCAGGGAGCAATCAGCCCCAGCATTTT. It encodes CATSRVYSGSNQPQHF.

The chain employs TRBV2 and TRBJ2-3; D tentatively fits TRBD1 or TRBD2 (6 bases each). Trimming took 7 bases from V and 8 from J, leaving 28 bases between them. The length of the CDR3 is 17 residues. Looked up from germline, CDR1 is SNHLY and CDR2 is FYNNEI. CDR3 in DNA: TGTGCCAGCACTCAAAGTGGGGGGCTCAATGTGAGTCCTACGCAGTATTTT. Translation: CASTQSGGLNVSPTQYF.

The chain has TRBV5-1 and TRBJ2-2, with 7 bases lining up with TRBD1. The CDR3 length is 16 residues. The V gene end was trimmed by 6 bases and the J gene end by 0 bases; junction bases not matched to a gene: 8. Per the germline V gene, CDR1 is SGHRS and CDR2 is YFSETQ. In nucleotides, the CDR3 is TGCGCCAGCAATCCATCCGGGACAGCGAACACCGGGGAGCTGTTTTTT. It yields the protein CASNPSGTANTGELFF. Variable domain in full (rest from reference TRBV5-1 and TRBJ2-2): KAGVTQTPRYLIKTRGQQVTLSCSPISGHRSVSWYQQTPGQGLQFLFEYFSETQRNKGNFPGRFSGRQFSNSRSEMNVSTLELGDSALYLCASNPSGTANTGELFFGEGSRLTVL.

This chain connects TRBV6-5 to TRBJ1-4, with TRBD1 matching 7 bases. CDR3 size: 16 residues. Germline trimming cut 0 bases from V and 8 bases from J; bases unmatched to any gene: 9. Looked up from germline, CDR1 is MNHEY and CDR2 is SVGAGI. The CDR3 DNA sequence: TGTGCCAGCAGTTACTCCCCTGGCCCAGGGGGGGAAAAACTGTTTTTT. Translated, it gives CASSYSPGPGGEKLFF.

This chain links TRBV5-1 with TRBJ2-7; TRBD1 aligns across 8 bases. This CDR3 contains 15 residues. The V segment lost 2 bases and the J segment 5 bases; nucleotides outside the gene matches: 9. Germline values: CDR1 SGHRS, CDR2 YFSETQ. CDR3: CASSLNTGGSNEQYF. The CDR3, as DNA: TGCGCCAGCAGCTTAAATACAGGGGGGTCTAACGAGCAGTACTTC. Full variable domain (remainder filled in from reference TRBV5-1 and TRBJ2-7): KAGVTQTPRYLIKTRGQQVTLSCSPISGHRSVSWYQQTPGQGLQFLFEYFSETQRNKGNFPGRFSGRQFSNSRSEMNVSTLELGDSALYLCASSLNTGGSNEQYFGPGTRLTVT.

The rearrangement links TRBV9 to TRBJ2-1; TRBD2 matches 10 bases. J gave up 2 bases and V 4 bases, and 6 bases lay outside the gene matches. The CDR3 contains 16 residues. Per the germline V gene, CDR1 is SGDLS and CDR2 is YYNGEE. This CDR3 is CASSTGTSVAYNEQFF. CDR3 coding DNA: TGTGCCAGCAGCACAGGGACTAGCGTAGCCTACAATGAGCAGTTCTTC.

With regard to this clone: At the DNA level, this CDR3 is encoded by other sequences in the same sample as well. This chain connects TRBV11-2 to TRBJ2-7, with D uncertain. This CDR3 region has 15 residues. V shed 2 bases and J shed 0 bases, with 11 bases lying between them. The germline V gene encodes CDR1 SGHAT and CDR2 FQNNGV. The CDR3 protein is CASSLRSGHSYEQYF. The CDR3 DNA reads TGTGCCAGCAGCTTAAGGAGTGGGCACTCCTACGAGCAGTACTTC.

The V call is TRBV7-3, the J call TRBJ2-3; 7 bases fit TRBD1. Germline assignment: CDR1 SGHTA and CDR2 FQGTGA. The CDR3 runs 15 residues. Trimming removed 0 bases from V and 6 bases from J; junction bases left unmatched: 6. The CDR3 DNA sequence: TGTGCCAGCAGCTTAACGAAGGGGGCTCACGATACGCAGTATTTT. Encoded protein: CASSLTKGAHDTQYF.

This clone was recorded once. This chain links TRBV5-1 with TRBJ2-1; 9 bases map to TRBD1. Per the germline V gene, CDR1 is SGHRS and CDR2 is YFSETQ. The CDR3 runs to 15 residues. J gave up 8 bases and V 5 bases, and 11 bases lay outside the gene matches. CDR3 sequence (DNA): TGCGCCAGCAGTTCTGGACAGGGGCTTTACGATGAGCAGTTCTTC. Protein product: CASSSGQGLYDEQFF. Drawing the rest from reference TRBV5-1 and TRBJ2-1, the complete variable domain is KAGVTQTPRYLIKTRGQQVTLSCSPISGHRSVSWYQQTPGQGLQFLFEYFSETQRNKGNFPGRFSGRQFSNSRSEMNVSTLELGDSALYLCASSSGQGLYDEQFFGPGTRLTVL.

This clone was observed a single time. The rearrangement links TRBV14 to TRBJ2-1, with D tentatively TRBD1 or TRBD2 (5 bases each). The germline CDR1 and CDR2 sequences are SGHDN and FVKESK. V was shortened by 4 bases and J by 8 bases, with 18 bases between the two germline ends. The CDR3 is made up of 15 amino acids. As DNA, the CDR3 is TGTGCCAGCAGCCCCATGCGGTGGGGGTTGGATGAGCAGTTCTTC. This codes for CASSPMRWGLDEQFF.

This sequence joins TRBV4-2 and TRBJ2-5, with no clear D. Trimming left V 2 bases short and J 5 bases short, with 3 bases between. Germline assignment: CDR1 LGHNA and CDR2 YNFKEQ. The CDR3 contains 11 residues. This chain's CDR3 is CASSQTETQYF. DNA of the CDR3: TGTGCCAGCAGCCAAACTGAGACCCAGTACTTC.

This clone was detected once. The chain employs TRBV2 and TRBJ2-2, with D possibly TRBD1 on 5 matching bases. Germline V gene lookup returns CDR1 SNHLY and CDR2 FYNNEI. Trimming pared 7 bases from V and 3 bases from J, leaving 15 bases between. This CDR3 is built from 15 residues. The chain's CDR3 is CASTEIRADTGELFF. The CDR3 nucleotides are TGTGCCAGCACGGAAATCAGGGCGGACACCGGGGAGCTGTTTTTT.

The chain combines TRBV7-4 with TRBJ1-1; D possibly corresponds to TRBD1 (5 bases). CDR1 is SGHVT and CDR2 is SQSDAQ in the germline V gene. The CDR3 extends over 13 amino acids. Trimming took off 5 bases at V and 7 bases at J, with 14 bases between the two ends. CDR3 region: CASSPRGRIEAFF. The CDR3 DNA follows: TGTGCCAGCAGCCCGAGGGGCCGTATTGAAGCTTTCTTT.

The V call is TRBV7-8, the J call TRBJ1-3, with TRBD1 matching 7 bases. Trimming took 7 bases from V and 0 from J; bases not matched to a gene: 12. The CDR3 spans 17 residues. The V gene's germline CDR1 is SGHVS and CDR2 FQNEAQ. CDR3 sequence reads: CASTRTGLTLSGNTIYF. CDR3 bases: TGTGCCAGCACCCGGACAGGTCTTACCCTCTCTGGAAACACCATATATTTT.

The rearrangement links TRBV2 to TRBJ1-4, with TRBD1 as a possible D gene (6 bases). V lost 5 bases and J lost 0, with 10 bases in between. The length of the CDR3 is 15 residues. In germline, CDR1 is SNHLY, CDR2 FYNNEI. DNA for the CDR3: TGTGCCAGCAGTCTAAAGGGGGCAACTAATGAAAAACTGTTTTTT. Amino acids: CASSLKGATNEKLFF.